Below, 24 T cell receptor beta chains from the same sample are listed, as sequenced in a study of blood T cell repertoires in COVID-19. Some clones are missing from TCRdb's copy, which holds only in-frame ones; the method was immunoSEQ multiplex PCR. The sample consists of about 74,000 clones, about four fifths of them appearing once. The sequenced sample consisted of peripheral blood. Receptors originate from a human donor in a cohort sampled during active COVID-19.

CDR3 DNA sequence: TGTGCCAGTAGTAAAACAGGGGGCGCTTATGAAAAACTGTTTTTT. This encodes CASSKTGGAYEKLFF. The rearrangement uses TRBV19 and TRBJ1-4, with TRBD1 identical over 9 bases. V shed 4 bases and J 6 bases; nucleotides not matched to a gene: 6. The V gene's germline CDR1 is LNHDA and CDR2 SQIVND (reference sequence). The CDR3 is 15 amino acids.

The rearrangement joins TRBV7-3 to TRBJ2-5; TRBD1 aligns across 9 bases. CDR3 length equals 16 residues. The V gene's germline CDR1 is SGHTA and CDR2 FQGTGA. With V trimmed by 2 bases and J by 1 base, 5 bases remained unmatched. The CDR3 region has the DNA TGTGCCAGCAGCTTAGTGGGACAGGGAGGCCAAGAGACCCAGTACTTC. This gives the protein CASSLVGQGGQETQYF.

The rearrangement joins TRBV7-8 to TRBJ2-7; 9 nucleotides line up with TRBD1. V shed 3 bases, J shed 1 base, and the junction held 7 bases outside the gene matches. This CDR3 spans 16 amino acids. The germline gives CDR1 SGHVS, CDR2 FQNEAQ. CDR3 DNA sequence: TGTGCCAGCAGCTTCAATATAGGGACAGGGTCCTACGAGCAGTACTTC. Translated: CASSFNIGTGSYEQYF.

This chain connects TRBV4-1 to TRBJ1-2; 9 bases align to TRBD1. The germline V gene has CDR1 MGHRA and CDR2 YSYEKL. This CDR3 is built from 16 residues. V lost 0 bases and J lost 4; bases outside the gene matches: 6. CDR3: CASSQDRTGDPYGYTF. The CDR3 DNA follows: TGCGCCAGCAGCCAAGATAGGACAGGGGACCCCTATGGCTACACCTTC.

The chain is built from TRBV4-2 and TRBJ1-6, with D uncertain. The V gene lost 1 base and the J gene lost 9 bases, with 7 bases spanning the gap. From germline, CDR1 is LGHNA and CDR2 YNFKEQ. The CDR3 sequence is 13 residues long. DNA of the CDR3: TGTGCCAGCAGCCAAGGTCAAATTTCACCCCTCCACTTT. This encodes CASSQGQISPLHF.

DNA of the CDR3: TGTGCCAGCGGGGCTTTGGACTATGGCTACACCTTC. Protein sequence: CASGALDYGYTF. This chain links TRBV6-6 with TRBJ1-2, with a tentative D call TRBD1 (5 bases). V was pared by 8 bases and J by 3 bases, with 10 bases between. This CDR3 contains 12 residues. The V gene's germline CDR1 is MNHNY and CDR2 SVGAGI (reference sequence).

This clone was observed a few times. This rearrangement joins TRBV6-1 to TRBJ1-5; possibly TRBD1 for D (5 bases). V was pared by 3 bases and J by 7 bases, with 16 bases between. Germline lookup yields CDR1 MNHNS and CDR2 SASEGT. This CDR3 comprises 15 residues. The CDR3, as DNA: TGTGCCAGCAGTGATAGGGCAGGGCGCCCACAGCCCCAGCATTTT. Encoded protein: CASSDRAGRPQPQHF.

This chain connects TRBV2 to TRBJ2-7; possible D gene TRBD2, 6 bases. CDR3 length equals 12 residues. The germline V and J ends were trimmed by 3 bases and 5 bases, with 8 bases remaining between them. Germline loops: CDR1 SNHLY, CDR2 FYNNEI. CDR3 protein: CASSDSGDEQYF. CDR3 coding DNA: TGTGCCAGCAGTGACTCGGGGGACGAGCAGTACTTC. The whole variable domain, remainder taken from reference TRBV2 and TRBJ2-7, is EPEVTQTPSHQVTQMGQEVILRCVPISNHLYFYWYRQILGQKVEFLVSFYNNEISEKSEIFDDQFSVERPDGSNFTLKIRSTKLEDSAMYFCASSDSGDEQYFGPGTRLTVT.

The rearrangement uses TRBV6-5 and TRBJ1-2; TRBD1 matches 7 bases. The CDR3 loop spans 15 amino acids. Germline V lookup: CDR1 MNHEY, CDR2 SVGAGI. J gave up 8 bases and V 8 bases, and 17 bases lay outside the gene matches. The CDR3 loop is CASGKPGQSPWGYTF. The CDR3 nucleotides read TGTGCCAGCGGGAAGCCGGGACAGTCGCCCTGGGGCTACACCTTC.

The chain recombines TRBV7-9 with TRBJ2-5, with a tentative D call TRBD1 (5 bases). The germline V and J ends were trimmed by 5 bases and 5 bases, with 15 bases remaining between them. The CDR3 has 14 amino acids. Looked up from germline, CDR1 is SEHNR and CDR2 is FQNEAQ (reference sequence). The CDR3 is CASSRSGIVETQYF. Here the CDR3 DNA reads TGTGCCAGCAGCCGGTCAGGGATCGTGGAGACCCAGTACTTC.

J is TRBJ2-6 and V is TRBV19; perhaps TRBD2 as D (5 bases). V lost 3 bases, J lost 0 bases, and 15 bases lay in between. The length of the CDR3 is 18 residues. The V gene's germline CDR1 is LNHDA and CDR2 SQIVND (reference sequence). This chain's CDR3 is CASSIVSGGSSGANVLTF. The CDR3 DNA reads TGTGCCAGTAGTATCGTGTCAGGAGGATCCTCTGGGGCCAACGTCCTGACTTTC.

This sequence joins TRBV4-1 and TRBJ2-7; 8 nucleotides agree with TRBD1. V was clipped by 3 bases and J by 2 bases; unmatched bases: 6. From germline, CDR1 is MGHRA and CDR2 YSYEKL. There are 15 residues in the CDR3. The CDR3 DNA is TGCGCCAGCAGCCACTCCGGGACAGGAACCTACGAGCAGTACTTC. Amino acids: CASSHSGTGTYEQYF.

This sequence joins TRBV6-5 and TRBJ2-4, with a possible D match to TRBD1 (6 bases). The germline V gene encodes CDR1 MNHEY and CDR2 SVGAGI. V lost 0 bases to trimming and J lost 8 bases, with 11 bases between them. There are 14 residues in the CDR3. CDR3 sequence reads: CASSYSTGLDIQYF. Written as DNA, the CDR3 is TGTGCCAGCAGTTACTCCACAGGGTTGGACATTCAGTACTTC.

The chain recombines TRBV2 with TRBJ1-2; a possible D gene is TRBD1 (6 bases). The germline CDR1 and CDR2 sequences are SNHLY and FYNNEI. The CDR3 has 14 residues. Deletions cut 2 bases from V and 4 bases from J, with 11 bases between. CDR3 bases: TGTGCCAGCAGTGAAAACAGGGTGAGCTATGGCTACACCTTC. This gives the protein CASSENRVSYGYTF. Filled out from reference TRBV2 and TRBJ1-2, the complete variable domain reads EPEVTQTPSHQVTQMGQEVILRCVPISNHLYFYWYRQILGQKVEFLVSFYNNEISEKSEIFDDQFSVERPDGSNFTLKIRSTKLEDSAMYFCASSENRVSYGYTFGSGTRLTVV.

This chain connects TRBV7-2 to TRBJ2-1; TRBD2 agrees at 7 bases. J was trimmed by 7 bases and V by 5 bases; bases with no gene match: 5. The CDR3 length is 13 residues. Germline V gene data show CDR1 as SGHTA and CDR2 as FQGNSA. The CDR3 DNA sequence: TGTGCCAGCAGCAACGAGCGGGGAAATGAGCAGTTCTTC. The encoded protein is CASSNERGNEQFF.

The rearrangement uses TRBV19 and TRBJ1-1; D is undetermined. The CDR3 totals 14 residues. From germline, CDR1 is LNHDA and CDR2 SQIVND (reference sequence). The germline V and J ends were trimmed by 3 bases and 2 bases, with 10 bases remaining between them. The CDR3 sequence: CASSIPYSNTEAFF. The DNA for the CDR3 is TGTGCCAGTAGTATCCCCTACAGTAACACTGAAGCTTTCTTT.

CDR3 sequence: CASSLTPDRDYGYTF. CDR3 bases: TGTGCCAGCAGCTTAACCCCAGACAGGGACTATGGCTACACCTTC. V usage is TRBV11-2 and J usage is TRBJ1-2, with 7 bases identical to TRBD1. The CDR3 loop spans 15 amino acids. V lost 2 bases, J lost 3 bases, and 6 bases stayed unmatched. Per germline, CDR1 SGHAT and CDR2 FQNNGV.

In regard to this clone: At one end, the junction sequence differs from germline, possibly due to a read error. The chain recombines TRBV12-3 or TRBV12-4 with TRBJ1-2; the D is unclear. CDR3 length equals 11 residues. The CDR3 nucleotides are TGTGCCAGCAGTCCAAACTATGGCTACACGTTC. This sequence encodes CASSPNYGYTF.

Concerning this clone itself: Different DNA sequences within this sample yield the same CDR3. The chain combines TRBV6-5 with TRBJ1-2; TRBD1 might be the D (5 bases). V lost 6 bases and J 4 bases, leaving 12 bases between the germline ends. The CDR3 extends over 13 amino acids. Per germline, CDR1 MNHEY and CDR2 SVGAGI. In DNA, the CDR3 is TGTGCCAGCAGACCTGGGGGGGGCTATGGCTACACCTTC. It codes for CASRPGGGYGYTF.

The chain joins TRBV2 to TRBJ1-5, with no clear D. The CDR3 is 12 amino acids. CDR1 and CDR2 (germline): SNHLY, FYNNEI. Trimming removed 6 bases from V and 4 bases from J, with 7 bases in between. The CDR3, as DNA: TGTGCCAGCAGGACACAGAATCAGCCCCAGCATTTT. Translated: CASRTQNQPQHF.

This clone showed up just a few times. The DNA is omitted, as the CDR3 cannot be located on it reliably, and the CDR3 follows TCRdb's listing. The chain combines TRBV5-1 with TRBJ1-5; TRBD1 is the table's D call, not checked against the DNA. The CDR3 contains 15 residues when both ends are counted. Germline V gene data show CDR1 as SGHRS and CDR2 as YFSETQ. CDR3 region: CASSFGPGDNQPQHF.

J is TRBJ1-1 and V is TRBV9; D uncertain. Germline assignment: CDR1 SGDLS and CDR2 YYNGEE. This CDR3 comprises 15 residues. V was shortened by 0 bases and J by 1 base, with 10 bases between the two germline ends. CDR3 bases: TGTGCCAGCAGCGTAGAGGGAGGCCCGAACACTGAAGCTTTCTTT. This encodes CASSVEGGPNTEAFF.

The gene calls are TRBV6-2 or TRBV6-3 and TRBJ2-7; 10 nucleotides agree with TRBD2. V gave up 3 bases and J gave up 1 base; unmatched junction bases: 6. The CDR3 spans 16 residues. The germline V gene has CDR1 MNHEY and CDR2 SVGEGT. The CDR3 DNA follows: TGTGCCAGCAGTTATGATTTAGCGGGGGGATCCTACGAGCAGTACTTC. Amino acid sequence: CASSYDLAGGSYEQYF.

The V gene is TRBV5-4, the J gene TRBJ1-6; 9 bases are shared with TRBD1. Germline V gene data show CDR1 as SGHNT and CDR2 as YYREEE (reference sequence). The CDR3 consists of 12 residues. The V segment lost 4 bases and the J segment 12 bases; nucleotides outside the gene matches: 2. The CDR3 spells CASSQTGGPLHF. The CDR3 nucleotides are TGTGCCAGCAGCCAGACAGGGGGACCCCTCCACTTT.